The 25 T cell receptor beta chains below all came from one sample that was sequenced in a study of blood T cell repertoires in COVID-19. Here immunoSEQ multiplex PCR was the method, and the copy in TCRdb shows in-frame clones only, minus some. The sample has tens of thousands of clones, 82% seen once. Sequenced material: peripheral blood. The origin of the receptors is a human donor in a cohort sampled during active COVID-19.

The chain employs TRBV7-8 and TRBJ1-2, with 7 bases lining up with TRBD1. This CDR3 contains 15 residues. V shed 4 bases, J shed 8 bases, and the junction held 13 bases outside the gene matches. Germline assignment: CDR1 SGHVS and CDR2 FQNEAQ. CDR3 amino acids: CASSYWASRGNGYTF. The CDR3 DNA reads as TGTGCCAGCAGCTACTGGGCCTCCAGGGGGAACGGCTACACCTTC. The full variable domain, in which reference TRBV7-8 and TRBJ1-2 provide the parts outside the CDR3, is GAGVSQSPRYKVAKRGQDVALRCDPISGHVSLFWYQQALGQGPEFLTYFQNEAQLDKSGLPSDRFFAERPEGSVSTLKIQRTQQEDSAVYLCASSYWASRGNGYTFGSGTRLTVV.

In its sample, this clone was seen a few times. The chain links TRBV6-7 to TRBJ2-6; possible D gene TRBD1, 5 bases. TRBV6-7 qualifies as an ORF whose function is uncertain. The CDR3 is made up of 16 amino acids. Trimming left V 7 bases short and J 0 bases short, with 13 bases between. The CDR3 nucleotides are TGTGCCAGCAATTTAAAACAGGACTCTGGGGCCAACGTCCTGACTTTC. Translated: CASNLKQDSGANVLTF.

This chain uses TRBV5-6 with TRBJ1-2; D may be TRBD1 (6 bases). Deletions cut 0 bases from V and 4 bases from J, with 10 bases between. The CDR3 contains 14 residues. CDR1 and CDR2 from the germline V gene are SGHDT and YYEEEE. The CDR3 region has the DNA TGTGCCAGCAGCTTGGCAGGACAGTTCTATGGCTACACCTTC. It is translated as CASSLAGQFYGYTF.

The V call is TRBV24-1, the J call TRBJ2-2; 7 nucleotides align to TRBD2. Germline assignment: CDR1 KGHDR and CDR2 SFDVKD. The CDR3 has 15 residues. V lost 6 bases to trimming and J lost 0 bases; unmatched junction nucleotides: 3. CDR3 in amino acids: CATSPAGANTGELFF. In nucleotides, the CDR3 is TGTGCCACCAGTCCGGCGGGAGCGAACACCGGGGAGCTGTTTTTT.

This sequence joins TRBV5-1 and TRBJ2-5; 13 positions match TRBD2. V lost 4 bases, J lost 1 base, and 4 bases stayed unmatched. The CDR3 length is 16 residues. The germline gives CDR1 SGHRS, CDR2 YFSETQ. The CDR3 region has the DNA TGCGCCAGCAGCCTAACTAGCGGGGGGGTCCAAGAGACCCAGTACTTC. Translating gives CASSLTSGGVQETQYF.

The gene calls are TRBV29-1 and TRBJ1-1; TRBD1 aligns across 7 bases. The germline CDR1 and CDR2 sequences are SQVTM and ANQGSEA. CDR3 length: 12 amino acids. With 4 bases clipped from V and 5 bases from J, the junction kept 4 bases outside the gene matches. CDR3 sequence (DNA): TGCAGCGTTGTCCACAGGGGAACTGAAGCTTTCTTT. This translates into CSVVHRGTEAFF.

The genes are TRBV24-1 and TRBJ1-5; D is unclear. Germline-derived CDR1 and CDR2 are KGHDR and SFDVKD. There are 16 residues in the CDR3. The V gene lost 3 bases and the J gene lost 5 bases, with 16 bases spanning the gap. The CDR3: CATSDPRGGSYQPQHF. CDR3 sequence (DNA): TGTGCCACCAGTGATCCCCGGGGAGGGTCCTATCAGCCCCAGCATTTT.

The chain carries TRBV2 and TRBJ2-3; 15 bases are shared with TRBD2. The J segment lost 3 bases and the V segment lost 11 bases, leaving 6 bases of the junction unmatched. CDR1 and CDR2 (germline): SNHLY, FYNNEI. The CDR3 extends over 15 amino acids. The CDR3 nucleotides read TGTGCCTGGACTAGCGGGGGGGCAAGGACAGATACGCAGTATTTT. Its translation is CAWTSGGARTDTQYF.

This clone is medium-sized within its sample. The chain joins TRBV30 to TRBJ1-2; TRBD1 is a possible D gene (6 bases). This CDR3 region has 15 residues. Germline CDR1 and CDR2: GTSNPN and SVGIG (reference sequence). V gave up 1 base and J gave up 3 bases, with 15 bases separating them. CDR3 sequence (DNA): TGTGCCTGGAGTGGCTACAGGGCAGAGGACTATGGCTACACCTTC. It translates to CAWSGYRAEDYGYTF. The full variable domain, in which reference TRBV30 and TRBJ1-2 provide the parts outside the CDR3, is SQTIHQWPATLVQPVGSPLSLECTVEGTSNPNLYWYRQAAGRGLQLLFYSVGIGQISSEVPQNLSASRPQDRQFILSSKKLLLSDSGFYLCAWSGYRAEDYGYTFGSGTRLTVV.

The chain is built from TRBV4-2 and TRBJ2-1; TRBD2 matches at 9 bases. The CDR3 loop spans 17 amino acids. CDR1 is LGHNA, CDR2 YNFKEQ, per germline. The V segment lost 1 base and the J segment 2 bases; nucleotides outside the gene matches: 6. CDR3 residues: CASSQVPSGDPYNEQFF. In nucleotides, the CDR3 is TGTGCCAGCAGCCAAGTTCCTAGCGGGGACCCCTACAATGAGCAGTTCTTC.

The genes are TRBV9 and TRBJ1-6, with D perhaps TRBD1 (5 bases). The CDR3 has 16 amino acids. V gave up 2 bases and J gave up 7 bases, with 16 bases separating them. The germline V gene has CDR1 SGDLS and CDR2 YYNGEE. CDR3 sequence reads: CASSVGETVRNSPLHF. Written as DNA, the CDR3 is TGTGCCAGCAGCGTTGGAGAGACAGTGAGGAATTCACCCCTCCACTTT.

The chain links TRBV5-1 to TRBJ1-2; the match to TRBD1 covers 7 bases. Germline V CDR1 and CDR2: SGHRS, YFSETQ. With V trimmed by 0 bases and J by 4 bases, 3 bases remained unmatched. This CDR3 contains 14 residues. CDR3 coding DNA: TGCGCCAGCAGCTTGGCGGGACAGAGCTATGGCTACACCTTC. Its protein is CASSLAGQSYGYTF.

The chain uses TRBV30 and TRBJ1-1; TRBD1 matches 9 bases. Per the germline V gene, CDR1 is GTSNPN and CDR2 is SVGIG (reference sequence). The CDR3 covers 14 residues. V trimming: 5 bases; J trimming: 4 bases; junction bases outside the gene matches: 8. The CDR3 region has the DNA TGTGCCTGGGACGGCACAGGGGGCATCACTGAAGCTTTCTTT. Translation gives CAWDGTGGITEAFF. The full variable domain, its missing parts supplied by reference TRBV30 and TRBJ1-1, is SQTIHQWPATLVQPVGSPLSLECTVEGTSNPNLYWYRQAAGRGLQLLFYSVGIGQISSEVPQNLSASRPQDRQFILSSKKLLLSDSGFYLCAWDGTGGITEAFFGQGTRLTVV.

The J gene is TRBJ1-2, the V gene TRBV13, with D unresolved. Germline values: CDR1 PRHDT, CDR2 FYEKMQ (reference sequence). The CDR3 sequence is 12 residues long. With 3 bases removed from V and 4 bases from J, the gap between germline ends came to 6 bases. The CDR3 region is CASSLGSYGYTF. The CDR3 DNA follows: TGTGCCAGCAGCTTGGGCAGCTATGGCTACACCTTC.

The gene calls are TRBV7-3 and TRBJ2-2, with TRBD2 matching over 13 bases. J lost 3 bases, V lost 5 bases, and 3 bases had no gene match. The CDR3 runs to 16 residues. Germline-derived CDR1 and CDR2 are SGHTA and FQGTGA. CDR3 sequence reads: CASSAGLAGDTGELFF. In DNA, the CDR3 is TGTGCCAGCAGCGCTGGACTAGCGGGGGACACCGGGGAGCTGTTTTTT.

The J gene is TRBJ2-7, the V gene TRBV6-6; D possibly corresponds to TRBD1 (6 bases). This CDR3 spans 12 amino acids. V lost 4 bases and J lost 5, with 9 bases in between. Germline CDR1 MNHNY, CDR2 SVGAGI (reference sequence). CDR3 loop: CASSLQGDEQYF. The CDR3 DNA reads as TGTGCCAGCAGTTTACAGGGAGACGAGCAGTACTTC.

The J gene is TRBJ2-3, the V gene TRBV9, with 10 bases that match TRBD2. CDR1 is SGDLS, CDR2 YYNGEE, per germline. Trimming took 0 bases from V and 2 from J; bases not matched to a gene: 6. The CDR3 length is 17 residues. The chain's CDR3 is CASSVGKGLALTDTQYF. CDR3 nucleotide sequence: TGTGCCAGCAGCGTAGGAAAGGGACTAGCGCTCACAGATACGCAGTATTTT.

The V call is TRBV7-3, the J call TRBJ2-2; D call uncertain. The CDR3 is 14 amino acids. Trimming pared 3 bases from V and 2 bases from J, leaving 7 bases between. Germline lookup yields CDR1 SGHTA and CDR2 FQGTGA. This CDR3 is CASSLGSNTGELFF. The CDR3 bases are TGTGCCAGCAGCTTGGGCTCAAACACCGGGGAGCTGTTTTTT.

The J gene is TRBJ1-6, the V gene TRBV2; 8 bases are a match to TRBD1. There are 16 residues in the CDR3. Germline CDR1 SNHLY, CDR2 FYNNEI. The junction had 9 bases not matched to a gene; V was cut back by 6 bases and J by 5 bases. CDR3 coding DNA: TGTGCCAGCAGCCTCCAGGGGGCGCGAAATAATTCACCCCTCCACTTT. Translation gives CASSLQGARNNSPLHF.

CDR3 sequence (DNA): TGTGCCAGCAGTTTACAGGGGGCTGCGAACACCGGGGAGCTGTTTTTT. The encoded protein is CASSLQGAANTGELFF. V usage is TRBV2 and J usage is TRBJ2-2; TRBD1 matches 9 bases. J gave up 0 bases and V 5 bases, and 4 bases lay outside the gene matches. The length of the CDR3 is 16 residues. In germline, CDR1 is SNHLY, CDR2 FYNNEI. The complete variable domain, with remaining parts taken from reference TRBV2 and TRBJ2-2, reads EPEVTQTPSHQVTQMGQEVILRCVPISNHLYFYWYRQILGQKVEFLVSFYNNEISEKSEIFDDQFSVERPDGSNFTLKIRSTKLEDSAMYFCASSLQGAANTGELFFGEGSRLTVL.

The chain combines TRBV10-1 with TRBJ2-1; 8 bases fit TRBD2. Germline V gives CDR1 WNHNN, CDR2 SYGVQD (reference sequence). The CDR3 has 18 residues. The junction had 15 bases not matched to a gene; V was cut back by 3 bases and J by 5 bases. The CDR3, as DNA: TGCGCCAGCAGTGACTCCCTGGGGGTAGCGGGGACCCACAATGAGCAGTTCTTC. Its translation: CASSDSLGVAGTHNEQFF.

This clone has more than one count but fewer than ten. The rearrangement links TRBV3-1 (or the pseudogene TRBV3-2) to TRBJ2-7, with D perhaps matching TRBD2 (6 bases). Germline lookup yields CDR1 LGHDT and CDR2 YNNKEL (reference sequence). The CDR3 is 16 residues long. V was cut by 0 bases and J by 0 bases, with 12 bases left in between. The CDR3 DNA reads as TGTGCCAGCAGCCAAGATACGGGGGTCTCCTCCTACGAGCAGTACTTC. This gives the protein CASSQDTGVSSYEQYF.

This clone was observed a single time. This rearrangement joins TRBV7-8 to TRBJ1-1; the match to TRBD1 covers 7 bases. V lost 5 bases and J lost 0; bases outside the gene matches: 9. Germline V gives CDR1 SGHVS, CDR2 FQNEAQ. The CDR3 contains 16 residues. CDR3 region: CASSGVGQSMNTEAFF. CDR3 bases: TGTGCCAGCAGCGGAGTGGGACAGTCCATGAACACTGAAGCTTTCTTT.

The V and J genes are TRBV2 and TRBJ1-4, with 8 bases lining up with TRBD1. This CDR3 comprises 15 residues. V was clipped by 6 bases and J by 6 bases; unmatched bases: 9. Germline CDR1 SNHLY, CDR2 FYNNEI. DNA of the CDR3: TGTGCCAGCAGGCCAGACAGGGGAGGGGATGAAAAACTGTTTTTT. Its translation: CASRPDRGGDEKLFF.

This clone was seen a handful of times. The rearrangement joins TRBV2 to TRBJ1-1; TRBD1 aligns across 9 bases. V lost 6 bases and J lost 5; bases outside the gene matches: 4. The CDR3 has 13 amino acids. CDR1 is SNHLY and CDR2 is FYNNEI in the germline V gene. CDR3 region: CASRDRGWTEAFF. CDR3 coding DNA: TGTGCCAGCAGGGACAGGGGATGGACTGAAGCTTTCTTT.